A single sample is the source of the 25 T cell receptor beta chains below, sequenced in a study of identical twins. In TCRdb, the 5' RACE reads were re-called with MiXCR into one record per CDR3 protein. The sample has about 240,000 distinct CDR3 sequences; roughly 13% are singletons. In addition, the sample was reused for a study of yellow fever vaccine responses in identical twins.

Sample: memory (CD45RO+) T cells sorted from blood. The receptors here all came from a woman aged 18 to 35 in good health.

This clonotype was counted ten times or more. The chain recombines TRBV9 with TRBJ2-3, with D unclear. V lost 4 bases, J lost 1 base, and 7 bases lay in between. The CDR3 spans 13 residues. CDR1 and CDR2 (germline): SGDLS, YYNGEE. Here the CDR3 reads CASSSWGTDTQYF. The CDR3 DNA follows: TGTGCCAGCAGCAGCTGGGGCACAGATACGCAGTATTTT.

The rearrangement joins TRBV28 to TRBJ2-3; weak D call: TRBD2 (5 bases). The CDR3 runs to 13 residues. V lost 4 bases and J lost 10, with 15 bases in between. The germline V gene has CDR1 MDHEN and CDR2 SYDVKM. This CDR3 is CASSSPGRGAQYF. The CDR3 coding sequence is TGTGCCAGCAGTTCACCCGGACGGGGTGCGCAGTATTTT.

This clonotype was detected a few times. The chain links TRBV4-3 to TRBJ2-3; D unresolved. This CDR3 is 16 amino acids long. Between the trimmed V and J ends, which lost 0 bases and 0 bases, there was a span of 10 bases. Germline V lookup: CDR1 LGHNA, CDR2 YSLEER. The CDR3 nucleotides read TGCGCCAGCAGCCAAGAAGTAGGGCGGAGCACAGATACGCAGTATTTT. Amino acid sequence: CASSQEVGRSTDTQYF.

The rearrangement joins TRBV7-2 to TRBJ2-5, with 7 bases that match TRBD2. The germline CDR1 and CDR2 sequences are SGHTA and FQGNSA. Trimming cost V 5 bases and J 2 bases; bases outside gene matches: 14. The length of the CDR3 is 17 residues. The CDR3 is CASSIGFGGMGQETQYF. The DNA of the CDR3 is TGTGCCAGCAGCATAGGATTCGGGGGGATGGGACAAGAGACCCAGTACTTC.

The J gene is TRBJ2-2, the V gene TRBV4-3; tentative D call: TRBD2 (5 bases). There are 14 residues in the CDR3. Germline loops: CDR1 LGHNA, CDR2 YSLEER. Trimming cost V 4 bases and J 6 bases, with 12 bases left between them. CDR3 loop: CASSLGPAAGELFF. In nucleotides, the CDR3 is TGCGCCAGCAGCCTCGGACCAGCGGCCGGGGAGCTGTTTTTT.

In this sample, this clonotype turned up many times. This chain links TRBV4-3 with TRBJ2-2, with 7 bases fitting TRBD2. The V and J ends lost 4 bases and 5 bases, in that order; junction bases with no gene match: 13. In germline, CDR1 is LGHNA, CDR2 YSLEER. The CDR3 extends over 17 amino acids. The CDR3 spells CASSRTSDGEGTGELFF. DNA for the CDR3: TGCGCCAGCAGCCGGACCTCAGACGGGGAGGGGACCGGGGAGCTGTTTTTT.

The genes are TRBV6-6 and TRBJ1-5, with a possible D match to TRBD1 (6 bases). Germline V lookup: CDR1 MNHNY, CDR2 SVGAGI (reference sequence). This CDR3 is 13 amino acids long. Trimming took 11 bases from V and 3 from J, leaving 14 bases between them. CDR3: CAHEGGNNQPQHF. Written as DNA, the CDR3 is TGTGCCCACGAGGGGGGCAACAATCAGCCCCAGCATTTT.

The chain links TRBV7-2 to TRBJ2-2; 11 nucleotides match TRBD2. Germline V CDR1 and CDR2: SGHTA, FQGNSA. This CDR3 comprises 15 residues. The V gene end was trimmed by 5 bases and the J gene end by 5 bases; junction bases not matched to a gene: 4. CDR3 DNA: TGTGCCAGCAGCAGTAGCGGGGGGGGTACCGGGGAGCTGTTTTTT. Translation gives CASSSSGGGTGELFF.

This clonotype was seen a few times. This chain links TRBV12-3 or TRBV12-4 with TRBJ1-6, with a tentative D call TRBD1 (6 bases). Trimming took 4 bases from V and 9 from J, leaving 13 bases between them. The CDR3 has 14 residues. The CDR3 sequence is CASSWGQNGSPLHF. The CDR3 DNA reads as TGTGCCAGCAGTTGGGGACAAAACGGTTCACCCCTCCACTTT.

The chain recombines TRBV15 with TRBJ2-1, with D perhaps TRBD2 (6 bases). Germline V gene sequence: CDR1 LNHNV, CDR2 YYDKDF (reference sequence). Trimming took 0 bases from V and 5 from J, leaving 14 bases between them. The CDR3 is made up of 16 amino acids. CDR3 in DNA: TGTGCCACCAGCAGAGACGAAGCTACTAGCAACAATGAGCAGTTCTTC. It specifies CATSRDEATSNNEQFF.

This clonotype was recorded at least ten times. The gene calls are TRBV6-2 or TRBV6-3 and TRBJ2-1, with 9 bases that match TRBD1. After removal of 0 bases from V and 7 bases from J, the junction contained 16 bases not matched to a gene. This CDR3 is 19 amino acids long. Germline V CDR1 and CDR2: MNHEY, SVGEGT. DNA for the CDR3: TGTGCCAGCAGTTACTCTCTTCCGCTGGACAGGGGTGAGGGTAATGAGCAGTTCTTC. Translating gives CASSYSLPLDRGEGNEQFF.

This chain connects TRBV20-1 to TRBJ2-2; possible D gene TRBD1, 6 bases. The CDR3 spans 15 residues. The germline V gene encodes CDR1 DFQATT and CDR2 SNEGSKA (reference sequence). Trimming took 0 bases from V and 4 from J, leaving 12 bases between them. The CDR3 sequence: CSAREGASGTGELFF. Written as DNA, the CDR3 is TGCAGTGCTAGAGAGGGGGCCTCGGGCACCGGGGAGCTGTTTTTT.

The rearrangement joins TRBV11-2 to TRBJ2-3; no clear D. The V and J ends lost 1 base and 2 bases respectively, with 10 bases between them. Germline CDR1 reads SGHAT; CDR2 reads FQNNGV. This CDR3 has 15 amino acids. The CDR3 sequence: CASSLVRATTDTQYF. CDR3 nucleotide sequence: TGTGCCAGCAGCTTAGTAAGGGCGACCACAGATACGCAGTATTTT.

The V and J genes are TRBV7-2 and TRBJ2-7, with unresolved D. Germline V gives CDR1 SGHTA, CDR2 FQGNSA. The CDR3 loop spans 15 amino acids. Trimming cost V 1 base and J 1 base, with 11 bases left between them. This CDR3 reads CASSLEPGLSYEQYF. CDR3 DNA sequence: TGTGCCAGCAGCTTAGAACCGGGTCTTTCCTACGAGCAGTACTTC.

DNA of the CDR3: TGCAGTGCTAGAGATCTCAGGCTAGCGGGACCCCAAGAGACCCAGTACTTC. As protein: CSARDLRLAGPQETQYF. V and J are TRBV20-1 and TRBJ2-5; TRBD2 aligns across 9 bases. CDR1 and CDR2 from the germline V gene are DFQATT and SNEGSKA (reference sequence). The V gene end was trimmed by 0 bases and the J gene end by 1 base; junction bases not matched to a gene: 9. The CDR3 spans 17 residues.

This clonotype was seen a handful of times. The chain combines TRBV24-1 with TRBJ2-7; no definite D call. Germline-derived CDR1 and CDR2 are KGHDR and SFDVKD. V gave up 3 bases and J gave up 0 bases, with 5 bases separating them. This CDR3 spans 13 amino acids. CDR3 sequence: CATSDVNSYEQYF. Written as DNA, the CDR3 is TGTGCCACCAGTGATGTGAACTCCTACGAGCAGTACTTC.

This clonotype has more than one count but fewer than ten. This chain links TRBV6-2 or TRBV6-3 with TRBJ2-5; TRBD1 might be the D (7 bases). The CDR3 extends over 14 amino acids. Germline loops: CDR1 MNHEY, CDR2 SVGEGT. Trimming left V 2 bases short and J 6 bases short, with 13 bases between. The CDR3 bases are TGTGCCAGCAGTTACGGGCAGGGGGGACAGACCCAGTACTTC. Encoded protein: CASSYGQGGQTQYF.

V usage is TRBV7-8 and J usage is TRBJ1-2; D gene uncertain. V was cut by 5 bases and J by 8 bases, with 21 bases left in between. The CDR3 is 15 amino acids. Germline values: CDR1 SGHVS, CDR2 FQNEAQ. The CDR3 region is CASSPSPPGTGGYTF. CDR3 bases: TGTGCCAGCAGCCCCAGTCCGCCAGGAACCGGAGGCTACACCTTC.

This clonotype was detected ten times or more. The chain carries TRBV4-3 and TRBJ2-7; a possible D gene is TRBD2 (5 bases). The germline V gene encodes CDR1 LGHNA and CDR2 YSLEER. This CDR3 spans 15 amino acids. Trimming removed 0 bases from V and 0 bases from J, with 9 bases in between. In DNA form, the CDR3 reads TGCGCCAGCAGCCAAGATCGAGGGAGCTCCTACGAGCAGTACTTC. It is translated as CASSQDRGSSYEQYF.

Comments on this clonotype: Sequence at one end of the junction differs from germline and may be a read error. The rearrangement uses TRBV28 and TRBJ2-7; D call uncertain. The CDR3 length is 12 residues. Germline-derived CDR1 and CDR2 are MDHEN and SYDVKM. CDR3 amino acids: CASSRREYDINF. The CDR3 bases are TGTGCCAGCAGCCGGAGAGAATACGACATTAACTTC. The full variable domain, its missing parts supplied by reference TRBV28 and TRBJ2-7, is DVKVTQSSRYLVKRTGEKVFLECVQDMDHENMFWYRQDPGLGLRLIYFSYDVKMKEKGDIPEGYSVSREKKERFSLILESASTNQTSMYLCASSRREYDINFGPGTRLTVT.

There are many counts of this clonotype. The rearrangement joins TRBV20-1 to TRBJ1-5, with unresolved D. The CDR3 is made up of 15 amino acids. Germline V gene data show CDR1 as DFQATT and CDR2 as SNEGSKA (reference sequence). Trimming took off 3 bases at V and 0 bases at J, with 12 bases between the two ends. The CDR3 DNA is TGCAGTGCTAGGTCCCTTGGAAATAGCAATCAGCCCCAGCATTTT. The encoded protein is CSARSLGNSNQPQHF.

This chain connects TRBV5-4 to TRBJ2-1; 9 nucleotides match TRBD2. Germline V CDR1 and CDR2: SGHNT, YYREEE (reference sequence). The CDR3 is 17 amino acids. The V and J ends lost 4 bases and 0 bases, in that order; junction bases with no gene match: 8. The CDR3 loop is CASSPPSGTSSYNEQFF. The CDR3 DNA sequence: TGTGCCAGCAGCCCTCCTAGCGGGACTAGCTCCTACAATGAGCAGTTCTTC. The complete variable domain, with remaining parts taken from reference TRBV5-4 and TRBJ2-1, reads ETGVTQSPTHLIKTRGQQVTLRCSSQSGHNTVSWYQQALGQGPQFIFQYYREEENGRGNFPPRFSGLQFPNYSSELNVNALELDDSALYLCASSPPSGTSSYNEQFFGPGTRLTVL.

V and J are TRBV28 and TRBJ2-7, with 10 bases lining up with TRBD1. Per the germline V gene, CDR1 is MDHEN and CDR2 is SYDVKM. Trimming removed 3 bases from V and 7 bases from J; junction bases left unmatched: 6. The length of the CDR3 is 14 residues. CDR3 DNA sequence: TGTGCCAGCAGTTTGGGACAGGGGAAGGGGGAGCAGTACTTC. Encoded protein: CASSLGQGKGEQYF.

This clonotype was seen more than once but under ten times. The V gene is TRBV10-3, the J gene TRBJ2-6; D possibly corresponds to TRBD2 (5 bases). CDR1 is ENHRY, CDR2 SYGVKD, per germline. The V gene lost 8 bases and the J gene lost 2 bases, with 10 bases spanning the gap. The CDR3 is 14 amino acids. CDR3 sequence (DNA): TGTGCCATCGGCGGGCAGGCTGGGGCCAACGTCCTGACTTTC. Protein product: CAIGGQAGANVLTF.

This chain links TRBV20-1 with TRBJ1-5; D possibly corresponds to TRBD1 (5 bases). Trimming shortened V by 5 bases and J by 5 bases, and 7 bases separated the two germline ends. The CDR3 spans 11 residues. The germline V gene has CDR1 DFQATT and CDR2 SNEGSKA (reference sequence). The chain's CDR3 is CSALGDQPQHF. The CDR3 nucleotides are TGCAGTGCTCTAGGGGATCAGCCCCAGCATTTT.